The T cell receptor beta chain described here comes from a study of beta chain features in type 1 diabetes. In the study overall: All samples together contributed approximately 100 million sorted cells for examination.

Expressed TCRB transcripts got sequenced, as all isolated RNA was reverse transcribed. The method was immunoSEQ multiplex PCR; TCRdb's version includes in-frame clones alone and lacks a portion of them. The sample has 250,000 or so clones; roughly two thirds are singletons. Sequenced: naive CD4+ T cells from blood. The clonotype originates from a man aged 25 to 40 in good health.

CDR3 protein: CASSTRQGTDTQYF. In DNA form, the CDR3 reads TGTGCCAGCAGCACCCGACAGGGCACAGATACGCAGTATTTT. The chain has TRBV7-2 and TRBJ2-3, with a possible D match to TRBD1 (6 bases). V lost 5 bases and J 1 base, leaving 10 bases between the germline ends. CDR3 length: 14 residues. The V gene's germline CDR1 is SGHTA and CDR2 FQGNSA.